The 11 T cell receptor beta chains below all came from one sample that was sequenced in a study of blood T cells in healthy people across ages. Primers used in a second PCR of about 6 to 11 cycles were a sample-barcoded 5' primer and a J-beta primer mix. MiXCR, run by TCRdb on the 5' RACE reads, gives a single entry per CDR3 protein. The sample has over a million distinct CDR3 sequences, roughly 45% seen once. Sequenced input: blood. These receptors originate from a woman aged 18-29 years in good health.

The J gene is TRBJ2-1, the V gene TRBV4-1, with D unresolved. Germline CDR1 and CDR2: MGHRA and YSYEKL. This CDR3 region has 15 residues. The V gene lost 4 bases and the J gene lost 5 bases, with 15 bases spanning the gap. The CDR3 here is CASSLGASIHNEQFF. CDR3 DNA sequence: TGCGCCAGCAGCCTCGGAGCGAGCATCCACAATGAGCAGTTCTTC.

This clonotype was picked up a small number of times. CDR3 DNA sequence: TGCGCCAGCAGCGCTTCCGGGACAGGGGGGTCTGGCTACACCTTC. It encodes CASSASGTGGSGYTF. The chain recombines TRBV5-1 with TRBJ1-2; 11 bases agree with TRBD1. The CDR3 consists of 15 residues. CDR1 and CDR2 from the germline V gene are SGHRS and YFSETQ. After removal of 4 bases from V and 7 bases from J, the junction contained 9 bases not matched to a gene.

This clonotype was found a few times. The chain links TRBV7-9 to TRBJ2-3, with 9 nucleotides matching TRBD2. The CDR3 consists of 15 residues. Germline V CDR1 and CDR2: SEHNR, FQNEAQ (reference sequence). Unmatched junction bases numbered 2, after V lost 3 bases and J lost 1 base. The CDR3 nucleotides read TGTGCCAGCAGCTTCGAGCGGGGGGGCACAGATACGCAGTATTTT. Amino acid sequence: CASSFERGGTDTQYF.

Only a few counts were recorded for this clonotype. The chain uses TRBV28 and TRBJ2-6; unclear D gene. The ends were cut back, 3 bases at V and 4 bases at J, with 10 bases in the middle. CDR3 size: 15 residues. The germline V gene encodes CDR1 MDHEN and CDR2 SYDVKM. Here the CDR3 reads CASSFSGVGANVLTF. The CDR3 bases are TGTGCCAGCAGTTTCTCTGGGGTCGGGGCCAACGTCCTGACTTTC.

The chain uses TRBV3-1 and TRBJ1-1; no clear D gene. In germline, CDR1 is LGHDT, CDR2 YNNKEL (reference sequence). V was pared by 0 bases and J by 4 bases, with 6 bases between. The CDR3 spans 13 residues. The CDR3, as DNA: TGTGCCAGCAGCCAAGATTTCCCCACTGAAGCTTTCTTT. This gives the protein CASSQDFPTEAFF.

This chain connects TRBV20-1 to TRBJ1-5, with a possible D match to TRBD1 (5 bases). CDR1 and CDR2 from the germline V gene are DFQATT and SNEGSKA (reference sequence). The CDR3 is 12 amino acids. Trimming removed 6 bases from V and 0 bases from J, with 6 bases in between. This chain's CDR3 is CSAGVSNQPQHF. The CDR3 bases are TGCAGTGCGGGGGTTAGCAATCAGCCCCAGCATTTT.

The chain links TRBV5-1 to TRBJ2-5; 10 positions match TRBD2. This CDR3 region has 16 residues. The junction had 6 bases not matched to a gene; V was cut back by 3 bases and J by 1 base. Germline V CDR1 and CDR2: SGHRS, YFSETQ. In DNA, the CDR3 is TGCGCCAGCAGCTCGGACACTAGCGGGGCCCAAGAGACCCAGTACTTC. This codes for CASSSDTSGAQETQYF.

A remark on this clonotype: One end of the junction fails to match germline, which may point to a read error. This chain uses TRBV20-1 with TRBJ2-4; tentative D call: TRBD2 (6 bases). The CDR3 length is 15 residues. Germline CDR1 and CDR2: DFQATT and SNEGSKA (reference sequence). CDR3 protein: CSVSKAELAKNTQYF. For the CDR3, the DNA is TGCAGTGTCAGCAAAGCGGAACTAGCCAAAAACACTCAGTACTTC.

This chain links TRBV12-3 or TRBV12-4 with TRBJ2-7, with 7 bases aligning to TRBD1. This CDR3 has 14 amino acids. V dropped 6 bases and J dropped 2; count of bases not matched to a gene: 7. The CDR3 region is CASRPGTATYEQYF. CDR3 DNA: TGTGCCAGCAGGCCCGGGACAGCTACCTACGAGCAGTACTTC.

The V call is TRBV27, the J call TRBJ2-1, with TRBD2 matching over 8 bases. The trim removed 7 bases at V and 0 bases at J, leaving 11 bases unmatched. The CDR3 is 17 residues long. Per germline, CDR1 MNHEY and CDR2 SMNVEV (reference sequence). The CDR3 loop is CASMGSGSGSSYNEQFF. The CDR3 DNA follows: TGTGCCAGCATGGGATCGGGGAGCGGGAGCTCCTACAATGAGCAGTTCTTC.

In DNA form, the CDR3 reads TGTGCCAGCAGTCCTCCCGGGGTTCTGGAGAAACTGTTTTTT. Its protein is CASSPPGVLEKLFF. V is TRBV28 and J is TRBJ1-4, with no clear D. Between the trimmed V and J ends, which lost 5 bases and 11 bases, there was a span of 18 bases. The CDR3 extends over 14 amino acids. Germline V gene lookup returns CDR1 MDHEN and CDR2 SYDVKM.